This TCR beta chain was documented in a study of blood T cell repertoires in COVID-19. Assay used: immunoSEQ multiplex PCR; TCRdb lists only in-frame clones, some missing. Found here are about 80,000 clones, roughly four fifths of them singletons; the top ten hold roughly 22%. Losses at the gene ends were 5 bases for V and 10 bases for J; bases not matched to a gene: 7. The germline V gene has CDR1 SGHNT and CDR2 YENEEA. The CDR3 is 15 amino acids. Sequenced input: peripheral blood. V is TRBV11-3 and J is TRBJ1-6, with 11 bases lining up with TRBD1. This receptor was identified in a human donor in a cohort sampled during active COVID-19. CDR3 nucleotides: TGTGCCAGCAGCACCCGCGGGACAGGGGGATCACCCCTCCACTTT. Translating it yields CASSTRGTGGSPLHF.